A selection of T cell receptor beta chains follows, all from one sample in a study of memory CD4+ T cells and cytomegalovirus serostatus. Sequenced by immunoSEQ multiplex PCR; TCRdb stores in-frame clones only, minus some. The sample includes 75,000 to 90,000 clones, over 80% of them seen just once. Sequencing was performed on memory CD4+ T cells from blood. The receptors come from an adult in good health and CMV-seronegative. The CDR3 runs from the conserved cysteine through the conserved F or W. D genes are given only for firm matches. Clone size, where shown, is once, few, many, or a class for clones that have expanded.

j_gene	len	abundance	d_gene	v_gene	CDR3nt	CDR3aa
TRBJ2-3	16	.	.	TRBV14	TGTGCCAGCAGCCCGTCGGGGGGCAGAGGCACAGATACGCAGTATTTT	CASSPSGGRGTDTQYF
TRBJ2-5	13	.	.	TRBV2	TGTGCCAGCAGTGGGGACACCCAAGAGACCCAGTACTTC	CASSGDTQETQYF
TRBJ2-5	15	.	TRBD2	TRBV7-2	TGTGCCAGCAGCTCACTAGCGGGGGAGGGAGAGACCCAGTACTTC	CASSSLAGEGETQYF
TRBJ1-1	12	few	.	TRBV29-1	TGCAGCGTCGAACAGAGGAACACTGAAGCTTTCTTT	CSVEQRNTEAFF
TRBJ1-2	12	.	.	TRBV6-1	TGTGCCATGACGACGGCTAACTATGGCTACACCTTC	CAMTTANYGYTF
TRBJ2-3	14	once	.	TRBV11-2	TGTGCCAGCAGCGTTACCTGGGGCACAGATACGCAGTATTTT	CASSVTWGTDTQYF
TRBJ2-5	13	many	.	TRBV30	TGTGCCTGGACGGTCCGGGGGGCGGAGACCCAGTACTTC	CAWTVRGAETQYF
TRBJ2-3	12	.	TRBD2	TRBV4-2	TGTGCCACCGCGGGGGACACAGATACGCAGTATTTT	CATAGDTDTQYF
TRBJ1-2	15	.	TRBD1	TRBV28	TGTGCCAGCAGTTTACCCGGGACAGGGAGGGATGGCTACACCTTC	CASSLPGTGRDGYTF
TRBJ1-1	14	few	.	TRBV7-8	TGTGCCAGCAGCTTAGTCGGCAGGGTCACTGAAGCTTTCTTT	CASSLVGRVTEAFF
TRBJ2-7	13	.	.	TRBV30	TGTGCCTGGAGAACAGACCTTCATTACGAGCAGTACTTC	CAWRTDLHYEQYF
TRBJ1-1	14	.	.	TRBV2	TGTGCCAGCAGTGAACAGGGGCGCGGCACTGAAGCTTTCTTT	CASSEQGRGTEAFF
TRBJ2-5	17	.	TRBD1	TRBV7-9	TGTGCCAGCAGCTACCTATCGTACAGGGGCAACCAAGAGACCCAGTACTTC	CASSYLSYRGNQETQYF
TRBJ2-7	15	once	TRBD2	TRBV7-3	TGTGCCAGCAGCGTCGCGGGAGGCCTCCAATACGAGCAGTACTTC	CASSVAGGLQYEQYF
TRBJ2-3	14	.	TRBD2	TRBV6-5	TGTGCCAGCAGTAAGGGACTAGCGGGAGATACGCAGTATTTT	CASSKGLAGDTQYF
TRBJ2-7	14	.	.	TRBV7-2	TGTGCCAGCAGCTTCCCGGGCCATCAACAGGAGGAGTACTTC	CASSFPGHQQEEYF
TRBJ1-3	15	many	.	TRBV2	TGTGCCAGCGATCGCGGGTTCCTCTCTGGAAACACCATATATTTT	CASDRGFLSGNTIYF
TRBJ1-4	17	few	TRBD1	TRBV9	TGTGCCAGCAGCGTAGTAGAAGGGGGACAGGGCGGTGAAAAACTGTTTTTT	CASSVVEGGQGGEKLFF
TRBJ1-1	14	.	.	TRBV7-9	TGTGCCAGCAGCTTAGACCAGGGGACGGGTGAAGCTTTCTTT	CASSLDQGTGEAFF
TRBJ1-6	14	.	TRBD1	TRBV30	TGTGCCTGGAGGGAACAGGGGACCCGGTCGCCCCTCCACTTT	CAWREQGTRSPLHF
TRBJ1-1	11	.	.	TRBV5-6	TGTGCCAGCAGCTTGGGCACTGAAGCTTTCTTT	CASSLGTEAFF
TRBJ1-1	14	few	TRBD1	TRBV30	TGTGCCTGGAGTGTTTCGACAGGGGTCACTGAAGCTTTCTTT	CAWSVSTGVTEAFF
TRBJ1-1	14	.	.	TRBV7-2	TGTGCCAGCAGCTTAGCCAGGGCCCAAACTGAAGCTTTCTTT	CASSLARAQTEAFF
TRBJ2-5	15	few	TRBD1	TRBV7-2	TGTGCCAGCAGCTCACAGACAGGGAACCGAGAGACCCAGTACTTC	CASSSQTGNRETQYF
TRBJ2-7	13	.	.	TRBV5-6	TGTGCCAGCAGGAGACAGGTAACCTACGAGCAGTACTTC	CASRRQVTYEQYF
TRBJ1-6	14	.	.	TRBV30	TGTGCCTGGAGGCCGGTACTTCTGTATTCACCCCTCCACTTT	CAWRPVLLYSPLHF
TRBJ1-2	11	.	.	TRBV28	TGTGCCAGCAGTTTTGAGTTGGGCTACACCTTC	CASSFELGYTF
TRBJ2-5	13	.	.	TRBV5-1	TGCGCCAGCAGCTTGGCCGTGAGGGAGACCCAGTACTTC	CASSLAVRETQYF
TRBJ1-1	14	.	TRBD1	TRBV6-5	TGTGCCAGCAATCGGGACAGAACGAACACTGAAGCTTTCTTT	CASNRDRTNTEAFF
TRBJ1-2	14	.	.	TRBV6-5	TGTGCCAGCAGGGCTAGTGGATCGAACTATGGCTACACCTTC	CASRASGSNYGYTF
TRBJ1-4	15	.	TRBD1	TRBV6-5	TGTGCCAGCAGTTCCGACAGGGGAGAATGGGAAAAACTGTTTTTT	CASSSDRGEWEKLFF
TRBJ1-4	13	.	TRBD1	TRBV30	TGTGCCTGGAGCCTAGACAGGGGGGAAAAACTGTTTTTT	CAWSLDRGEKLFF
TRBJ2-7	17	.	TRBD1	TRBV4-1	TGCGCCAGCAGCCAAGATAGTGCGACAGGGTGGACCTACGAGCAGTACTTC	CASSQDSATGWTYEQYF
TRBJ2-5	21	once	TRBD2	TRBV4-2	TGTGCCAGCAGCCAAGAGGGTGGGGGGCTAGCGGGGGGCTTAACACAAGAGACCCAGTACTTC	CASSQEGGGLAGGLTQETQYF
TRBJ1-2	14	.	.	TRBV9	TGTGCCAGCAGCCCCAGGGTTTTAGGGTTTGGCTACACCTTC	CASSPRVLGFGYTF
TRBJ1-3	15	.	.	TRBV4-3	TGCGCCAGCAGCCCCTCCCGCTACTCTGGAAACACCATATATTTT	CASSPSRYSGNTIYF
TRBJ1-1	12	few	.	TRBV6-5	TGTGCCAGCAGAACAGGGCACACTGAAGCTTTCTTT	CASRTGHTEAFF
TRBJ1-2	15	.	.	TRBV9	TGTGCCAGCAGCGTAGATGAGGGAGGGAACTATGGCTACACCTTC	CASSVDEGGNYGYTF
TRBJ1-1	14	.	TRBD1	TRBV5-1	TGCGCCAGCAGCTCGGACAGGGTGGGCACTGAAGCTTTCTTT	CASSSDRVGTEAFF
TRBJ1-6	19	.	TRBD1	TRBV15	TGTGCCACCAGCAGACCTCGGGGACAGACCACAAACTATAATTCACCCCTCCACTTT	CATSRPRGQTTNYNSPLHF
TRBJ2-7	12	few	.	TRBV5-3	TGTGCCAGAAGCTTGAGGGGCCACGAGCAGTACTTC	CARSLRGHEQYF
TRBJ1-2	12	.	.	TRBV6-5	TGTGCCACGCTTCCGGGGGCGGGGGGCTACACCTTC	CATLPGAGGYTF
TRBJ2-1	16	.	TRBD2	TRBV10-3	TGTGCCATCAGTGGACTGACTAGCGGTAGTTACAATGAGCAGTTCTTC	CAISGLTSGSYNEQFF
TRBJ1-2	16	few	TRBD1	TRBV10-1	TGCGCCAGCAGCAACGACCTCGGGACAGGGTTGAGCGGCTACACCTTC	CASSNDLGTGLSGYTF
TRBJ1-1	14	.	TRBD1	TRBV12-5	TGTGCTAGTGGGGGAGACAGGGCTAACACTGAAGCTTTCTTT	CASGGDRANTEAFF
TRBJ2-1	16	.	.	TRBV9	TGTGCCAGCAGCGTAGGGGGGAGAAGCTCCTACAATGAGCAGTTCTTC	CASSVGGRSSYNEQFF
TRBJ2-3	15	.	.	TRBV30	TGTGCCTGGAGTGTAGACAGGCTCGGAGCCGATACGCAGTATTTT	CAWSVDRLGADTQYF
TRBJ1-1	14	.	.	TRBV29-1	TGCAGCGCCGTAGGGGAAGGGATGAACACTGAAGCTTTCTTT	CSAVGEGMNTEAFF
TRBJ2-1	14	.	TRBD2	TRBV10-3	TGTGCCATCAGTGATTGGGGGGGCTACAATGAGCAGTTCTTC	CAISDWGGYNEQFF
TRBJ1-1	15	.	.	TRBV18	TGTGCCAGCTCAATAAAGCCACAGGGAGAGACTGAAGCTTTCTTT	CASSIKPQGETEAFF
TRBJ1-2	17	.	TRBD1	TRBV5-6	TGTGCCAGCAGCCCTCGGGACAGGACTCGGACTAACTATGGCTACACCTTC	CASSPRDRTRTNYGYTF
TRBJ2-3	15	.	.	TRBV19	TGTGCCAGTAGTATACTCGGCGGTAGCACAGATACGCAGTATTTT	CASSILGGSTDTQYF
TRBJ1-1	14	.	.	TRBV5-1	TGCGCCAGCAGAACGGGACAAATGAACACTGAAGCTTTCTTT	CASRTGQMNTEAFF
TRBJ2-3	13	.	.	TRBV2	TGTGCCAGCAGTTGGGACTTCACAGATACGCAGTATTTT	CASSWDFTDTQYF
TRBJ2-5	15	.	TRBD1	TRBV7-9	TGTGCCAGCAGCTTAGTAACAGGGGGCCCGGAGACCCAGTACTTC	CASSLVTGGPETQYF